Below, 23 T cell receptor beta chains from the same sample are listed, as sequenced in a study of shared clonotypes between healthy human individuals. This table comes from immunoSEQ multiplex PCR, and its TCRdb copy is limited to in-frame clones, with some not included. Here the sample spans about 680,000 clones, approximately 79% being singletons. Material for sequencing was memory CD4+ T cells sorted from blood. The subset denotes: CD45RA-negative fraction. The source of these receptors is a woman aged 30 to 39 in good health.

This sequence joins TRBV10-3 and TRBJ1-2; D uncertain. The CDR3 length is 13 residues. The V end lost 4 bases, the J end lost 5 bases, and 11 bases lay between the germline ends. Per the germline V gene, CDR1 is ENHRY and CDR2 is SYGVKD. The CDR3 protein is CAISGARGYGYTF. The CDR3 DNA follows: TGTGCCATCAGTGGAGCACGTGGGTATGGCTACACCTTC.

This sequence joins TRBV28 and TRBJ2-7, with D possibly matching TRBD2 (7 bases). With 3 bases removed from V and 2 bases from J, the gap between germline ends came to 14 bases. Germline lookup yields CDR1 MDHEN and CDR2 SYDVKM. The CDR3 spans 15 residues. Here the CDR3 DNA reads TGTGCCAGCAGTTTCCTTGCGGGGGCCCCCTACGAGCAGTACTTC. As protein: CASSFLAGAPYEQYF.

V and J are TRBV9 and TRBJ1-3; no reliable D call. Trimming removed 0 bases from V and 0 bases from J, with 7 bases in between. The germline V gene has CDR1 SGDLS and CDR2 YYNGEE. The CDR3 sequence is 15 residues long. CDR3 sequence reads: CASSVGVRSGNTIYF. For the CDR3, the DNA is TGTGCCAGCAGCGTAGGAGTTCGCTCTGGAAACACCATATATTTT.

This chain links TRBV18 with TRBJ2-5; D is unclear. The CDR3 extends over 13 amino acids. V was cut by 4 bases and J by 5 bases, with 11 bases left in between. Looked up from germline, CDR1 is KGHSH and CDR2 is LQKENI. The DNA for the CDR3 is TGTGCCAGCTCACTGGGGAACTCGGAGACCCAGTACTTC. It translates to CASSLGNSETQYF.

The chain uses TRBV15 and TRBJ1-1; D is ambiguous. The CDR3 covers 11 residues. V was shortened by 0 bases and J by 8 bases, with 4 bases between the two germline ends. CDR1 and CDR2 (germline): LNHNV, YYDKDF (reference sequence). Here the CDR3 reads CATSRDTEAFF. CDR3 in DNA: TGTGCCACCAGCAGAGATACCGAAGCTTTCTTT.

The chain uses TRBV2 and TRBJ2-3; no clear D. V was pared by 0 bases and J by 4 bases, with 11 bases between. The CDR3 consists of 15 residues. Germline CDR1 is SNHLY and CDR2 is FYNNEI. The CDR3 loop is CASSEARVGPDTQYF. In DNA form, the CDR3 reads TGTGCCAGCAGTGAAGCTCGGGTAGGGCCAGATACGCAGTATTTT. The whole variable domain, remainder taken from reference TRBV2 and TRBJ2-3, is EPEVTQTPSHQVTQMGQEVILRCVPISNHLYFYWYRQILGQKVEFLVSFYNNEISEKSEIFDDQFSVERPDGSNFTLKIRSTKLEDSAMYFCASSEARVGPDTQYFGPGTRLTVL.

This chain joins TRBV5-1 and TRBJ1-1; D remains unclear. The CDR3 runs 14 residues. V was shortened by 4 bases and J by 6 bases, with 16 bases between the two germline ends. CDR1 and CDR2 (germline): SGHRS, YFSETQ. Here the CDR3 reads CASSTGPPEAEAFF. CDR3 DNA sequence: TGCGCCAGCAGCACCGGGCCCCCTGAGGCTGAAGCTTTCTTT.

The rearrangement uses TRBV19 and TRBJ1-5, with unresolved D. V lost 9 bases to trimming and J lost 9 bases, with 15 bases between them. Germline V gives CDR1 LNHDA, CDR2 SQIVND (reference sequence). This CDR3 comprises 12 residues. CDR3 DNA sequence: TGTGCCAGCGACTCCTTGACCGGGCCCCAGCATTTT. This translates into CASDSLTGPQHF.

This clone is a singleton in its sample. The CDR3 sequence is CASSLFLQGSQPQHF. As DNA, the CDR3 is TGTGCCAGCAGTTTGTTTCTGCAGGGGAGTCAGCCCCAGCATTTT. The chain carries TRBV28 and TRBJ1-5; weak D call: TRBD1 (6 bases). The CDR3 contains 15 residues. Trimming took 3 bases from V and 6 from J, leaving 15 bases between them. The germline CDR1 and CDR2 sequences are MDHEN and SYDVKM.

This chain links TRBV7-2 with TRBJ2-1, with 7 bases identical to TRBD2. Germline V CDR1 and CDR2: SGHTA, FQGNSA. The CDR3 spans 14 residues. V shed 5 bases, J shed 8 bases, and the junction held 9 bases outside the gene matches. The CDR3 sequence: CASSPPSGYDEQFF. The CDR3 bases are TGTGCCAGCAGCCCCCCTAGCGGATACGATGAGCAGTTCTTC.

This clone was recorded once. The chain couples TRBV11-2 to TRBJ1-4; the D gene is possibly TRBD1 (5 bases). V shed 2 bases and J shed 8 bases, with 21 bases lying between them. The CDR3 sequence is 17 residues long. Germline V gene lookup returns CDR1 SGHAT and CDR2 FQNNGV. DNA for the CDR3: TGTGCCAGCAGCTTACGAAAGGGACCCCATAACGGGGAAAAACTGTTTTTT. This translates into CASSLRKGPHNGEKLFF.

The CDR3 DNA reads TGTGCCAGCAGGGGGAGTGGGAGAAAGGTTGAGCAGTTCTTC. This encodes CASRGSGRKVEQFF. V and J are TRBV6-5 and TRBJ2-1; tentative D call: TRBD2 (5 bases). The germline V gene has CDR1 MNHEY and CDR2 SVGAGI. V gave up 6 bases and J gave up 9 bases, with 18 bases separating them. This CDR3 spans 14 amino acids.

CDR3 protein: CASSGTSGSSYEQYF. The CDR3 DNA sequence: TGTGCCAGCAGCGGGACTAGCGGGTCCTCCTACGAGCAGTACTTC. The rearrangement uses TRBV5-4 and TRBJ2-7; 12 nucleotides line up with TRBD2. The J segment lost 0 bases and the V segment lost 4 bases, leaving 2 bases of the junction unmatched. Germline loops: CDR1 SGHNT, CDR2 YYREEE (reference sequence). The CDR3 consists of 15 residues.

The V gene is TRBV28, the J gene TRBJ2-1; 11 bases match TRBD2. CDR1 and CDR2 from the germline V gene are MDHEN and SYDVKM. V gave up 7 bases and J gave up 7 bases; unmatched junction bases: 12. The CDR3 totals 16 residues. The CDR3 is CASTTRRASGRNEQFF. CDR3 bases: TGTGCCAGCACTACACGCCGGGCTAGCGGGAGGAATGAGCAGTTCTTC.

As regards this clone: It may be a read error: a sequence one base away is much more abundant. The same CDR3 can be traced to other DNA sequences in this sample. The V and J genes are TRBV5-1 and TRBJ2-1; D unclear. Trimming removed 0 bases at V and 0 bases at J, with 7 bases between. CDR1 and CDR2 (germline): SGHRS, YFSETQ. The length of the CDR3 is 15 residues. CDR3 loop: CASSLDSTSYNEQFF. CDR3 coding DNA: TGCGCCAGCAGCTTGGACAGTACCTCCTACAATGAGCAGTTCTTC.

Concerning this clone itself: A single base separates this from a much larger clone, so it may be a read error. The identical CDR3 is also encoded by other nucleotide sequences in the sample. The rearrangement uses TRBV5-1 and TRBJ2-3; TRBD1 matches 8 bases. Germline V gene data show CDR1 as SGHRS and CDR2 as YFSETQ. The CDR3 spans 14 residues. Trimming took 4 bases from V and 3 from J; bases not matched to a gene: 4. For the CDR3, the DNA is TGCGCCAGCAGCGGGACAGGACCTACAGATACGCAGTATTTT. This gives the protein CASSGTGPTDTQYF.

CDR3 in amino acids: CASSPTQGANEQFF. The CDR3 region has the DNA TGTGCCAGCAGCCCCACACAGGGCGCCAATGAGCAGTTCTTC. The chain links TRBV7-2 to TRBJ2-1; D possibly corresponds to TRBD1 (6 bases). Trimming shortened V by 5 bases and J by 6 bases, and 14 bases separated the two germline ends. There are 14 residues in the CDR3. Germline V gene lookup returns CDR1 SGHTA and CDR2 FQGNSA.

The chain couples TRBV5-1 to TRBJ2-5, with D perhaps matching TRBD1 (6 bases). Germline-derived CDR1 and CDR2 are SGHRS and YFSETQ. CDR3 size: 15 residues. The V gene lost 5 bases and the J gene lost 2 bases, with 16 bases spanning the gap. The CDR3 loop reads CASRSPGQGQETQYF. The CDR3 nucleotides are TGCGCCAGCAGGAGCCCCGGGCAGGGGCAAGAGACCCAGTACTTC.

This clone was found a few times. Here the CDR3 reads CASTRLAGIYEQYF. CDR3 in DNA: TGTGCCAGCACCCGACTAGCGGGGATCTACGAGCAGTACTTC. The chain recombines TRBV2 with TRBJ2-7, with 11 bases lining up with TRBD2. V lost 7 bases to trimming and J lost 3 bases; unmatched junction nucleotides: 5. CDR3 size: 14 residues. Germline values: CDR1 SNHLY, CDR2 FYNNEI.

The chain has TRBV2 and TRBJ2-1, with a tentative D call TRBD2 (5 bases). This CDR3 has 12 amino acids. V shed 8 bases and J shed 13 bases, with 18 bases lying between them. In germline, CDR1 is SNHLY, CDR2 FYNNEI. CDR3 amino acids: CASSPTGLSQFF. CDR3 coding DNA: TGTGCCAGCTCCCCTACCGGACTGTCACAGTTCTTC.

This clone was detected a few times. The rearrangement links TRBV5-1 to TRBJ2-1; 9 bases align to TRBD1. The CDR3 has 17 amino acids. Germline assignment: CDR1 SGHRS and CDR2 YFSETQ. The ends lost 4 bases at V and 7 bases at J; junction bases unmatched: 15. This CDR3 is CASSRNFGTGLGNEQFF. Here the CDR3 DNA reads TGCGCCAGCAGCAGGAACTTTGGGACAGGGCTTGGGAATGAGCAGTTCTTC. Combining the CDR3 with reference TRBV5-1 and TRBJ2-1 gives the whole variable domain KAGVTQTPRYLIKTRGQQVTLSCSPISGHRSVSWYQQTPGQGLQFLFEYFSETQRNKGNFPGRFSGRQFSNSRSEMNVSTLELGDSALYLCASSRNFGTGLGNEQFFGPGTRLTVL.

For the CDR3, the DNA is TGTGCCACCAGCAGTGCAAGCGCCTCCTATGGCTACACCTTC. Translated: CATSSASASYGYTF. The chain has TRBV15 and TRBJ1-2; D not certain. The V end was cut by 3 bases, the J end by 4 bases, with 12 bases between. This CDR3 contains 14 residues. The germline gives CDR1 LNHNV, CDR2 YYDKDF (reference sequence). Complete variable domain (other parts from reference TRBV15 and TRBJ1-2): DAMVIQNPRYQVTQFGKPVTLSCSQTLNHNVMYWYQQKSSQAPKLLFHYYDKDFNNEADTPDNFQSRRPNTSFCFLDIRSPGLGDTAMYLCATSSASASYGYTFGSGTRLTVV.

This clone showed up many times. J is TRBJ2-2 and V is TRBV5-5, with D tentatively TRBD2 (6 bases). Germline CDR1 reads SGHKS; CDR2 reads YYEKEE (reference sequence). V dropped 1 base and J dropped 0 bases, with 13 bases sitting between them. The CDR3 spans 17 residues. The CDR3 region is CASSLRPGLSNTGELFF. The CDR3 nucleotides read TGTGCCAGCAGCTTGCGACCGGGACTCTCGAACACCGGGGAGCTGTTTTTT.